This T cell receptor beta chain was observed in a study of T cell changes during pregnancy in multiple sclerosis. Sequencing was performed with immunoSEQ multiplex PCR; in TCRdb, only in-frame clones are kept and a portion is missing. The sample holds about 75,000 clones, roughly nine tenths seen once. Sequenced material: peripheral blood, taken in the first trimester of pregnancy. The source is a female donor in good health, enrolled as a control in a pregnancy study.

CDR3 residues: CASSYGIGVGGYTF. The CDR3 bases are TGTGCCAGCAGTTACGGGATCGGGGTAGGGGGCTACACCTTC. The genes are TRBV6-5 and TRBJ1-2; D remains unclear. This CDR3 spans 14 amino acids. CDR1 MNHEY and CDR2 SVGAGI come from the germline V gene. V gave up 2 bases and J gave up 8 bases, with 15 bases separating them.